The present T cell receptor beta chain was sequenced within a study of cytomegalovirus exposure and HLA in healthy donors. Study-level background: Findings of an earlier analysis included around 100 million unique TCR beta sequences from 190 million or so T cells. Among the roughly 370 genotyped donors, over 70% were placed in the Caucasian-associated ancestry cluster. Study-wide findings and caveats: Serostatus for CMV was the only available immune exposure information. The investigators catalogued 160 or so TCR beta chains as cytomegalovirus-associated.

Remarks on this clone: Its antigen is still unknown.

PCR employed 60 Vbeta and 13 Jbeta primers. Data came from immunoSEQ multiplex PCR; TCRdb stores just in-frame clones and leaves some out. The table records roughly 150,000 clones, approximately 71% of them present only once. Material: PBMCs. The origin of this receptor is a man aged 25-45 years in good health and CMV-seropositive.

This CDR3 reads CASSIEGRNTEAFF. The CDR3, as DNA: TGTGCCAGCAGTATCGAGGGCAGGAACACTGAAGCTTTCTTT. The chain recombines TRBV6-1 with TRBJ1-1; unclear D gene. This CDR3 has 14 amino acids. V was pared by 5 bases and J by 1 base, with 11 bases between. Germline CDR1 is MNHNS and CDR2 is SASEGT.